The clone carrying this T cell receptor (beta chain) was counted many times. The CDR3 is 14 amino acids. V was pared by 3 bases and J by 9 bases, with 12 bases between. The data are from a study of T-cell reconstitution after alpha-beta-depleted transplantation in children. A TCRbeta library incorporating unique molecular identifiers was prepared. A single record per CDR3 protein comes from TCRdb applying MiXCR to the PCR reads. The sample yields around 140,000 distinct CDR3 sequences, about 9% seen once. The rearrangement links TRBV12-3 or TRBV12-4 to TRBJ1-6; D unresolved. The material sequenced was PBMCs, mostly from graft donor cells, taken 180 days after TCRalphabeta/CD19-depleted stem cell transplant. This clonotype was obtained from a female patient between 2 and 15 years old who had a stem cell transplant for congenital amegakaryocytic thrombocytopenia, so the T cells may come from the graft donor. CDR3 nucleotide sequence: TGTGCCAGCAGTTTTTTACAGCGAAGTTCACCCCTCCACTTT. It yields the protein CASSFLQRSSPLHF.